This is a list of T cell receptor beta chains from one sample in a study of cytomegalovirus exposure and HLA in healthy donors. The repertoire was sequenced with immunoSEQ multiplex PCR; TCRdb's copy has only in-frame clones and lacks some. The sample shows 150,000 or so clones, approximately 70% of them seen only once. Source material: PBMCs. These receptors were taken from a man younger than 35 in good health and CMV-seropositive. Both conserved end residues are part of each CDR3. The D gene is left open where the match is weak. A clone size is listed for some rows: how often the clone was seen (once, few, many), or a class if it is expanded.

size	D	V	J	DNA	CDR3
few	TRBD1	TRBV11-2	TRBJ2-1	TGTGCCAGCAGCTTAGCCGCGACAGGGGTGTTCAATGAGCAGTTCTTC	CASSLAATGVFNEQFF
.	.	TRBV2	TRBJ1-1	TGTGCCAGCAGTTCCCGTAGGTCACAATCAGGAACTGAAGCTTTCTTT	CASSSRRSQSGTEAFF
few	.	TRBV10-3	TRBJ1-2	TGTGCCATCAGTGAGTCTCGGACATCTGGCTACACCTTC	CAISESRTSGYTF
.	.	TRBV19	TRBJ1-1	TGTGCCAGTAGTATCGACAGTGAAGCTTTCTTT	CASSIDSEAFF
.	.	TRBV4-1	TRBJ1-4	TGCGCCAGCAGCCAAGATGAAGGGAGGGGAACTAATGAAAAACTGTTTTTT	CASSQDEGRGTNEKLFF
.	TRBD1	TRBV11-2	TRBJ1-1	TGTGCCAGCAGCACCCAGGGGGCAAAGAACACTGAAGCTTTCTTT	CASSTQGAKNTEAFF
few	.	TRBV5-6	TRBJ1-2	TGTGCCAGCAGCTTGGTAGGCGGCGATGGCTACACCTTC	CASSLVGGDGYTF
.	TRBD2	TRBV6-6	TRBJ2-1	TGTGCCAGCAGTTACGGTCTAGCGGTTTACAATGAGCAGTTCTTC	CASSYGLAVYNEQFF
.	.	TRBV25-1	TRBJ1-2	TGTGCCAGCAGTGAATCAGTCAACTATGGCTACACCTTC	CASSESVNYGYTF
few	TRBD1	TRBV11-2	TRBJ2-5	TGTGCCAGCAGCTGGGGACAGGGGCTGGAGACCCAGTACTTC	CASSWGQGLETQYF
few	.	TRBV7-3	TRBJ2-2	TGTGCCAGCAGTTGGGACACCCACACCGGGGAGCTGTTTTTT	CASSWDTHTGELFF
few	TRBD1	TRBV12-5	TRBJ1-2	TGTGCTAGTGGTTTGTCGGGGGGACAGGGGAGCTATGGCTACACCTTC	CASGLSGGQGSYGYTF
.	.	TRBV6-5	TRBJ2-3	TGTGCCAGCAGTTACTACGGCGGAACGAGCACAGATACGCAGTATTTT	CASSYYGGTSTDTQYF
once	TRBD1	TRBV29-1	TRBJ1-1	TGCAGCGTCGTAGCCGTGTCAGGGGGGTATCTGAACACTGAAGCTTTCTTT	CSVVAVSGGYLNTEAFF
.	.	TRBV28	TRBJ2-2	TGTGCCAGCAGTTTACAGGAGGGGTGGTCCGGGGAGCTGTTTTTT	CASSLQEGWSGELFF
few	.	TRBV2	TRBJ1-6	TGTGCCAGAGGGAGGACGTTATTAGGTTCACCCCTCCACTTT	CARGRTLLGSPLHF
.	TRBD1	TRBV5-6	TRBJ2-5	TGTGCCAGCAGCGGGACCGGGACAGCGAAGAGAGAGACCCAGTACTTC	CASSGTGTAKRETQYF
once	TRBD2	TRBV5-8	TRBJ2-1	TGTGCCAGCAGCTGGGCTTTTGGCGGGAGTAATGATGAGCAGTTCTTC	CASSWAFGGSNDEQFF
.	.	TRBV30	TRBJ1-5	TGTGCCTGGAGTGAACAAAGCAATCAGCCCCAGCATTTT	CAWSEQSNQPQHF
.	.	TRBV5-1	TRBJ1-3	TGCGCCAGCAGCTTGGGGGGCGCCTCTGGAAACACCATATATTTT	CASSLGGASGNTIYF
.	TRBD1	TRBV19	TRBJ1-4	TGTGCCAGTCGCCGGGACAGGGATGAAAAACTGTTTTTT	CASRRDRDEKLFF
.	.	TRBV6-1	TRBJ1-1	TGTGCCACCTCCCGAGGGCACACTGAAGCTTTCTTT	CATSRGHTEAFF
once	.	TRBV7-9	TRBJ1-1	TGTGCCAGCAGCTTTGGAGACGGAGCTTTCTTT	CASSFGDGAFF
.	TRBD1	TRBV19	TRBJ1-4	TGTGCCAGTAGTATCTCAGGAACAGGGGATGAAAAACTGTTTTTT	CASSISGTGDEKLFF
.	.	TRBV19	TRBJ1-2	TGTGCCAGTACTCGGAACTATGGCTACACCTTC	CASTRNYGYTF